These T cell receptor beta chains were read from a single sample in a study of PD-1 blockade in mismatch repair-deficient tumors. Repertoires were generated with immunoSEQ multiplex PCR, while TCRdb's copy carries only in-frame clones and drops some. The sample holds roughly 110,000 clones, 60% to 85% seen once. Sequencing used peripheral blood, obtained roughly 13 months after starting pembrolizumab. The receptors were gathered from an adult with mismatch repair-deficient cancer. Both conserved end residues are part of each CDR3. Expanded clones get a size class; other rows say once, few or many, or leave the size out.

once	TRBV7-8	13	TRBJ1-2	CASSLGGRYGYTF
-	TRBV11-3	12	TRBJ1-4	CASSLDYEKLFF
-	TRBV11-1	15	TRBJ2-1	CASSLWGRLDNEQFF
-	TRBV9	14	TRBJ2-7	CASSAAGSNGEQYF
-	TRBV5-1	14	TRBJ1-1	CASSTGTGALGAFF
once	TRBV18	15	TRBJ2-1	CASSRQGQGGNEQFF
-	TRBV18	14	TRBJ2-3	CASSPGLAGVTQYF
-	TRBV5-4	17	TRBJ2-1	CASSPNRRDRSYNEQFF
-	TRBV30	12	TRBJ1-2	CAWSSGNYGYTF
once	TRBV18	15	TRBJ2-3	CASSPQSSSTATQYF
few	TRBV9	15	TRBJ1-4	CASSVEGTTNEKLFF
-	TRBV9	14	TRBJ2-2	CASTKSSGTGELFF
-	TRBV29-1	13	TRBJ2-1	CSVVLAGGNEQFF
-	TRBV12-5	16	TRBJ2-3	CASGLVPSGDTDTQYF
few	TRBV11-2	15	TRBJ2-1	CASSLVVGRANEQFF
-	TRBV14	13	TRBJ2-2	CASSHGNTGELFF
-	TRBV30	12	TRBJ2-7	CAWMAGAYEQYF
few	TRBV18	13	TRBJ1-1	CASSPREHTEAFF
-	TRBV9	15	TRBJ2-5	CASSPDRGTRETQYF
-	TRBV9	15	TRBJ1-3	CASSVGGSSGNTIYF
-	TRBV19	14	TRBJ2-1	CASSIAGGINEQFF
-	TRBV5-6	15	TRBJ1-2	CASSYSGTGNYGYTF
-	TRBV2	13	TRBJ2-3	CASSVQHGDTQYF
-	TRBV7-3	13	TRBJ1-1	CASSINRGSEAFF
-	TRBV2	12	TRBJ2-7	CASGPDSYEQYF
-	TRBV12-5	16	TRBJ2-1	CASGFSGQGLYNEQFF
-	TRBV7-2	16	TRBJ1-2	CASSLGLTGYIGGYTF
-	TRBV6-6	14	TRBJ2-7	CASGTLAGVHEQYF
-	TRBV5-1	14	TRBJ1-4	CASSFAGAEEKLFF
-	TRBV5-8	13	TRBJ2-7	CASTFRGAYEQYF
-	TRBV7-9	13	TRBJ1-1	CASSPTGGREAFF